The next 30 T cell receptor beta chains were all read from a single sample in a study of patients and donors after allogeneic stem cell transplantation. TCRdb called the RT-PCR reads again in MiXCR, with one record for every CDR3 protein. The sample lists about 960,000 distinct CDR3 sequences, about a sixth seen once, with roughly 6.4% in the top ten. Sequencing was carried out using blood, either unsorted or a sorted T cell fraction (not recorded which). The receptors come from a human donor who was either an allogeneic HSCT recipient or a stem cell or donor lymphocyte infusion donor (not recorded which). It is not recorded whose cells these are; they may come from a transplant donor.

This rearrangement joins TRBV7-2 to TRBJ2-2; D gene unclear. Deletions cut 2 bases from V and 3 bases from J, with 10 bases between. Per the germline V gene, CDR1 is SGHTA and CDR2 is FQGNSA. CDR3 length equals 15 residues. The CDR3 is CASSLSWLYTGELFF. The CDR3 DNA is TGTGCCAGCAGCTTATCATGGCTTTACACCGGGGAGCTGTTTTTT.

This clonotype was found a few times. The CDR3 bases are TGTGCCAGCAGTTACTCGATTCAGGGTGTCGCTGAAGCTTTCTTT. Its protein product is CASSYSIQGVAEAFF. The chain has TRBV6-5 and TRBJ1-1; D might be TRBD1 (5 bases). CDR1 and CDR2 from the germline V gene are MNHEY and SVGAGI. The CDR3 consists of 15 residues. V was shortened by 0 bases and J by 6 bases, with 14 bases between the two germline ends.

This clonotype was counted at least ten times. This sequence joins TRBV20-1 and TRBJ1-5; TRBD1 agrees at 9 bases. CDR3 length: 15 residues. Looked up from germline, CDR1 is DFQATT and CDR2 is SNEGSKA (reference sequence). Trimming at V came to 2 bases and at J to 5 bases, leaving 7 bases not matched to a gene. CDR3 loop: CSARNPGQGDQPQHF. CDR3 nucleotides: TGCAGTGCTAGAAATCCGGGACAGGGCGATCAGCCCCAGCATTTT.

The chain employs TRBV4-3 and TRBJ2-7; D call uncertain. V gave up 1 base and J gave up 4 bases, with 14 bases separating them. Germline V lookup: CDR1 LGHNA, CDR2 YSLEER. The CDR3 extends over 15 amino acids. The CDR3 reads CASSQVGGSRYEQYF. CDR3 in DNA: TGCGCCAGCAGCCAAGTTGGTGGCAGTCGGTACGAGCAGTACTTC.

This clonotype occurred many times. This sequence joins TRBV12-3 or TRBV12-4 and TRBJ1-2, with D unclear. Trimming removed 6 bases from V and 8 bases from J, with 13 bases in between. CDR3 length: 12 residues. CDR3 sequence (DNA): TGTGCCAGCAGCTCCTCTTCATTCGGCTACACCTTC. This translates into CASSSSSFGYTF.

This clonotype was seen a few times. The chain recombines TRBV9 with TRBJ1-2; maybe TRBD1 (5 bases). The V end lost 3 bases, the J end lost 8 bases, and 23 bases lay between the germline ends. The germline CDR1 and CDR2 sequences are SGDLS and YYNGEE. CDR3 length equals 16 residues. The CDR3 here is CASSGRSGTASGGYTF. The CDR3 DNA reads TGTGCCAGCAGCGGGAGATCCGGGACGGCCTCAGGGGGCTACACCTTC.

The chain recombines TRBV29-1 with TRBJ2-1; D is possibly TRBD1 (5 bases). In germline, CDR1 is SQVTM, CDR2 ANQGSEA. This CDR3 spans 13 amino acids. V lost 3 bases to trimming and J lost 7 bases, with 13 bases between them. CDR3 DNA: TGCAGCGTTGAGAAAACAGGTCGGAATGAGCAGTTCTTC. Translated, it gives CSVEKTGRNEQFF.

The chain employs TRBV2 and TRBJ1-2; 12 nucleotides match TRBD1. Germline V gene data show CDR1 as SNHLY and CDR2 as FYNNEI. V trimming: 6 bases; J trimming: 3 bases; junction bases outside the gene matches: 5. CDR3 length: 15 residues. The CDR3 bases are TGTGCCAGCAGCGGGACAGGGGGCGCGGACTATGGCTACACCTTC. Encoded protein: CASSGTGGADYGYTF.

This clonotype was counted between two and nine times. The rearrangement joins TRBV20-1 to TRBJ2-3; D could derive from TRBD1 or TRBD2 (5 bases each). CDR1 is DFQATT and CDR2 is SNEGSKA in the germline V gene (reference sequence). V lost 4 bases and J lost 3, with 23 bases in between. This CDR3 is 17 amino acids long. CDR3 DNA: TGCAGTGCTAACGGGGCTATGAGCAGGGAAGGGACAGATACGCAGTATTTT. The encoded protein is CSANGAMSREGTDTQYF.

The rearrangement uses TRBV29-1 and TRBJ1-4; no definite D call. The CDR3 loop spans 15 amino acids. V shed 7 bases and J shed 7 bases, with 22 bases lying between them. The germline V gene has CDR1 SQVTM and CDR2 ANQGSEA. The CDR3 DNA follows: TGCAGCGCCCAAGTTAGGGTATACGTCAGTGAAAAACTGTTTTTT. It is translated as CSAQVRVYVSEKLFF.

This clonotype showed up just a few times. J is TRBJ2-7 and V is TRBV7-3, with D uncertain. CDR1 is SGHTA, CDR2 FQGTGA, per germline. Trimming took off 2 bases at V and 2 bases at J, with 13 bases between the two ends. CDR3 length: 15 amino acids. The CDR3 nucleotides are TGTGCCAGCAGCTTATATGGAAAAGGGACCTACGAGCAGTACTTC. Translated: CASSLYGKGTYEQYF.

This clonotype turned up a few times. The chain employs TRBV20-1 and TRBJ2-7; D not resolved. Germline CDR1 DFQATT, CDR2 SNEGSKA (reference sequence). V was clipped by 1 base and J by 2 bases, with 18 bases between them. The CDR3 sequence is 16 residues long. The CDR3 DNA reads as TGCAGTGCTAGAGGCCAAGTATCCGGAAAGGCCTACGAGCAGTACTTC. Translated: CSARGQVSGKAYEQYF.

This clonotype has only a few counts. V and J are TRBV11-2 and TRBJ2-7, with 7 nucleotides matching TRBD1. CDR3 size: 16 residues. The germline V gene encodes CDR1 SGHAT and CDR2 FQNNGV. V shed 3 bases and J 1 base; nucleotides not matched to a gene: 9. The CDR3 protein is CASSLEDRVGSYEQYF. Written as DNA, the CDR3 is TGTGCCAGCAGCTTGGAAGACAGGGTTGGTTCCTACGAGCAGTACTTC.

The chain combines TRBV6-2 or TRBV6-3 with TRBJ1-2, with D possibly TRBD1 on 5 matching bases. V was clipped by 6 bases and J by 5 bases, with 28 bases between them. CDR3 length: 18 residues. The germline V gene encodes CDR1 MNHEY and CDR2 SVGEGT. In nucleotides, the CDR3 is TGTGCCAGCAGCTATCTTGCCCGTGTCCACCCGGAGGGGTATGGCTACACCTTC. It specifies CASSYLARVHPEGYGYTF.

The chain has TRBV27 and TRBJ2-4, with 12 positions matching TRBD1. CDR1 is MNHEY and CDR2 is SMNVEV in the germline V gene (reference sequence). The CDR3 runs 15 residues. With 9 bases clipped from V and 8 bases from J, the junction kept 11 bases outside the gene matches. Written as DNA, the CDR3 is TGTGCCAGTGGAAGGGGGACAGGGGGCGCGGACATTCAGTACTTC. This translates into CASGRGTGGADIQYF.

The sample holds a few counts of this clonotype. Here the CDR3 reads CASSEPGGITGELFF. DNA of the CDR3: TGCGCCAGCAGTGAACCCGGGGGGATCACCGGGGAGCTGTTTTTT. V gene TRBV10-2 combines with J gene TRBJ2-2; TRBD2 aligns across 7 bases. Trimming cost V 3 bases and J 4 bases; bases outside gene matches: 5. The germline V gene encodes CDR1 WSHSY and CDR2 SAAADI. The CDR3 totals 15 residues.

The CDR3 here is CASSFGGHLTDTQYF. CDR3 bases: TGCGCCAGCAGCTTCGGGGGGCATTTGACAGATACGCAGTATTTT. The genes are TRBV5-1 and TRBJ2-3; perhaps TRBD2 as D (7 bases). The CDR3 is made up of 15 amino acids. CDR1 is SGHRS and CDR2 is YFSETQ in the germline V gene. V was cut by 2 bases and J by 3 bases, with 13 bases left in between.

There are a few counts of this clonotype. The rearrangement links TRBV5-6 to TRBJ1-3; D unresolved. The germline CDR1 and CDR2 sequences are SGHDT and YYEEEE. The CDR3 spans 17 residues. Trimming took off 4 bases at V and 4 bases at J, with 21 bases between the two ends. CDR3 coding DNA: TGTGCCAGCAGCCCACTGCCTAAGGCGTATTCGGGAAACACCATATATTTT. Translated: CASSPLPKAYSGNTIYF.

There are many counts of this clonotype. The chain combines TRBV27 with TRBJ2-3, with 7 bases matching TRBD2. V trimming: 1 base; J trimming: 2 bases; junction bases outside the gene matches: 6. CDR3 size: 16 residues. Germline values: CDR1 MNHEY, CDR2 SMNVEV (reference sequence). CDR3 in DNA: TGTGCCAGCAGTTTATTCCCCCTAGCGGACACAGATACGCAGTATTTT. It encodes CASSLFPLADTDTQYF.

The rearrangement links TRBV20-1 to TRBJ1-6, with 7 bases aligning to TRBD1. This CDR3 contains 16 residues. Germline V lookup: CDR1 DFQATT, CDR2 SNEGSKA (reference sequence). As DNA, the CDR3 is TGCGCTACCATCCGGGGAGGGGGCGCAGATGATTCACCCCTCCACTTT. As protein: CATIRGGGADDSPLHF.

The chain joins TRBV7-8 to TRBJ2-5; TRBD1 matches at 7 bases. Germline-derived CDR1 and CDR2 are SGHVS and FQNEAQ. The V and J ends lost 4 bases and 7 bases, in that order; junction bases with no gene match: 6. This CDR3 contains 13 residues. CDR3 nucleotide sequence: TGTGCCAGCAGCTGGGACAGCCCTGGGACCCAGTACTTC. The encoded protein is CASSWDSPGTQYF.

This clonotype has just a few counts. J is TRBJ1-1 and V is TRBV5-5; D is undetermined. This CDR3 has 17 residues. The V gene's germline CDR1 is SGHKS and CDR2 YYEKEE (reference sequence). With 0 bases removed from V and 2 bases from J, the gap between germline ends came to 17 bases. CDR3 region: CASSLVPAIGVNTEAFF. CDR3 sequence (DNA): TGTGCCAGCAGCTTGGTGCCGGCCATTGGGGTAAACACTGAAGCTTTCTTT. Based on the CDR3 plus reference TRBV5-5 and TRBJ1-1, the full variable domain is DAGVTQSPTHLIKTRGQQVTLRCSPISGHKSVSWYQQVLGQGPQFIFQYYEKEERGRGNFPDRFSARQFPNYSSELNVNALLLGDSALYLCASSLVPAIGVNTEAFFGQGTRLTVV.

This chain uses TRBV25-1 with TRBJ2-1, with D hard to call. Trimming removed 1 base from V and 5 bases from J, with 9 bases in between. Per germline, CDR1 MGHDK and CDR2 SYGVNS. The CDR3 contains 14 residues. The CDR3, as DNA: TGTGCCAGCAGTGAATTTACCCCTGACAATGAGCAGTTCTTC. Encoded protein: CASSEFTPDNEQFF. Full variable domain (rest looked up from reference TRBV25-1 and TRBJ2-1): EADIYQTPRYLVIGTGKKITLECSQTMGHDKMYWYQQDPGMELHLIHYSYGVNSTEKGDLSSESTVSRIRTEHFPLTLESARPSHTSQYLCASSEFTPDNEQFFGPGTRLTVL.

This clonotype appeared a few times. This rearrangement joins TRBV20-1 to TRBJ2-3; 14 bases line up with TRBD2. V lost 5 bases and J lost 1; bases outside the gene matches: 8. CDR1 is DFQATT and CDR2 is SNEGSKA in the germline V gene (reference sequence). This CDR3 contains 17 residues. The CDR3: CSAWGTSGRVGTDTQYF. CDR3 nucleotide sequence: TGCAGTGCTTGGGGGACTAGCGGGAGAGTCGGCACAGATACGCAGTATTTT.

The table lists this clonotype with a few counts. The rearrangement links TRBV25-1 to TRBJ1-2; no clear D. This CDR3 region has 14 residues. V was cut by 1 base and J by 2 bases, with 8 bases left in between. The germline V gene has CDR1 MGHDK and CDR2 SYGVNS. The chain's CDR3 is CASSEFPANYGYTF. CDR3 DNA sequence: TGTGCCAGCAGTGAATTCCCAGCCAACTATGGCTACACCTTC.

The chain couples TRBV15 to TRBJ2-3; D uncertain. Germline lookup yields CDR1 LNHNV and CDR2 YYDKDF (reference sequence). The CDR3 length is 14 residues. V lost 2 bases to trimming and J lost 4 bases, with 10 bases between them. The CDR3 sequence: CATSRSGRADTQYF. The CDR3 nucleotides are TGTGCCACCAGCAGATCTGGGCGTGCAGATACGCAGTATTTT.

This clonotype has a handful of counts. V is TRBV12-3 or TRBV12-4 and J is TRBJ2-1; D is unresolved. The CDR3 is 13 amino acids. Trimming took off 3 bases at V and 3 bases at J, with 6 bases between the two ends. CDR3 nucleotide sequence: TGTGCCAGCAGTTTTGCAGACTACAATGAGCAGTTCTTC. Amino acids: CASSFADYNEQFF.

This clonotype was observed a few times. This rearrangement joins TRBV7-2 to TRBJ2-2; 7 nucleotides match TRBD2. With V trimmed by 3 bases and J by 2 bases, 3 bases remained unmatched. The CDR3 spans 15 residues. CDR1 is SGHTA and CDR2 is FQGNSA in the germline V gene. CDR3 sequence: CASSFEGLNTGELFF. In nucleotides, the CDR3 is TGTGCCAGCAGCTTTGAGGGACTAAACACCGGGGAGCTGTTTTTT.

This clonotype was counted a few times. The V gene is TRBV7-9, the J gene TRBJ2-5; D is uncertain. The CDR3 sequence is 12 residues long. V was cut by 10 bases and J by 3 bases, with 12 bases left in between. The germline gives CDR1 SEHNR, CDR2 FQNEAQ (reference sequence). The CDR3 region has the DNA TGTGCCACCCACCCTTTTGAAGAGACCCAGTACTTC. It translates to CATHPFEETQYF.

This clonotype came up a few times. The chain uses TRBV12-3 or TRBV12-4 and TRBJ1-3, with D possibly matching TRBD1 (5 bases). V gave up 6 bases and J gave up 2 bases, with 11 bases separating them. The CDR3 length is 14 residues. The chain's CDR3 is CASRPGTPGNTIYF. The CDR3, as DNA: TGTGCCAGCAGGCCAGGGACTCCTGGAAACACCATATATTTT.